One and the same sample provided the 17 T cell receptor beta chains below, sequenced in a study of PD-1 blockade in classical Hodgkin lymphoma. The assay was immunoSEQ multiplex PCR, and TCRdb's table has in-frame clones only and misses some. The sample holds approximately 89,000 clones, over 80% seen once. The time point here: cycle 4 day 1 (C4D1), after more than five weeks of nivolumab. All patients experienced relapse after autologous stem cell transplantation, and brentuximab vedotin exposure was variable. The material was peripheral blood mononuclear cells (PBMCs), obtained before the fourth cycle of nivolumab. The source of these receptors is a human donor with classical Hodgkin lymphoma.

This clone was observed a handful of times. The rearrangement joins TRBV6-6 to TRBJ2-7, with 11 positions matching TRBD2. In germline, CDR1 is MNHNY, CDR2 SVGAGI (reference sequence). The CDR3 is made up of 15 amino acids. With V trimmed by 6 bases and J by 3 bases, 7 bases remained unmatched. The CDR3 region has the DNA TGTGCCAGCAGACGAGGACTAGCGGGTATCTACGAGCAGTACTTC. This gives the protein CASRRGLAGIYEQYF.

The V gene is TRBV5-6, the J gene TRBJ2-1, with TRBD1 matching over 7 bases. The J segment lost 12 bases and the V segment lost 3 bases, leaving 9 bases of the junction unmatched. Germline loops: CDR1 SGHDT, CDR2 YYEEEE. There are 13 residues in the CDR3. CDR3: CASSSRTGSGQFF. The CDR3 nucleotides are TGTGCCAGCAGCTCTCGGACAGGCAGCGGGCAGTTCTTC.

This clone appeared a single time. The chain carries TRBV9 and TRBJ2-1; D remains ambiguous. The CDR3 length is 14 residues. V lost 0 bases and J 2 bases, leaving 6 bases between the germline ends. CDR1 is SGDLS and CDR2 is YYNGEE in the germline V gene. CDR3 DNA: TGTGCCAGCAGCGTAGCGGCACCCTACAATGAGCAGTTCTTC. Residues: CASSVAAPYNEQFF.

CDR3 sequence reads: CASSKREWDRGYEQYF. The CDR3 coding sequence is TGTGCCAGCAGCAAGCGCGAATGGGACAGGGGTTACGAGCAGTACTTC. The chain employs TRBV21-1 and TRBJ2-7; TRBD1, the D gene given by the table, was not confirmed from the DNA. TRBV21-1 is recorded as a pseudogene. The CDR3 runs 16 residues.

In the case of this clone: This specimen includes other DNA sequences encoding the same CDR3. The chain uses TRBV29-1 and TRBJ2-1; no clear D. The V end was cut by 4 bases, the J end by 1 base, with 8 bases between. The CDR3 consists of 13 residues. Germline CDR1 and CDR2: SQVTM and ANQGSEA. DNA for the CDR3: TGCAGCGTTGGAGATAGGTCCTACAATGAGCAGTTCTTC. It codes for CSVGDRSYNEQFF.

This clone has a handful of counts. This rearrangement joins TRBV7-2 to TRBJ1-1; 9 bases match TRBD1. Germline V gives CDR1 SGHTA, CDR2 FQGNSA. Trimming at V came to 4 bases and at J to 3 bases, leaving 9 bases not matched to a gene. The CDR3 contains 16 residues. In DNA, the CDR3 is TGTGCCAGCAGCTCGAGTGGGACAGGGTCGTACACTGAAGCTTTCTTT. Its translation: CASSSSGTGSYTEAFF. Supplemented by reference TRBV7-2 and TRBJ1-1, the full variable domain reads GAGVSQSPSNKVTEKGKDVELRCDPISGHTALYWYRQSLGQGLEFLIYFQGNSAPDKSGLPSDRFSAERTGGSVSTLTIQRTQQEDSAVYLCASSSSGTGSYTEAFFGQGTRLTVV.

The V call is TRBV5-1, the J call TRBJ1-1, with a tentative D call TRBD1 (6 bases). CDR1 is SGHRS, CDR2 YFSETQ, per germline. The CDR3 covers 13 residues. Trimming shortened V by 4 bases and J by 3 bases, and 10 bases separated the two germline ends. CDR3 sequence reads: CASSPYRDTEAFF. The CDR3 DNA sequence: TGCGCCAGCAGCCCCTACAGGGACACTGAAGCTTTCTTT.

Notes on this clone: Within the sample, other DNA sequences also encode this same CDR3. The chain couples TRBV5-1 to TRBJ1-2; D call uncertain. V was clipped by 4 bases and J by 2 bases, with 9 bases between them. The CDR3 is made up of 13 amino acids. Germline V gene sequence: CDR1 SGHRS, CDR2 YFSETQ. CDR3 bases: TGCGCCAGCAGCCCGGACGGAAACTATGGCTACACCTTC. This encodes CASSPDGNYGYTF.

The rearrangement joins TRBV11-2 to TRBJ2-1; 12 bases are shared with TRBD2. Trimming at V came to 4 bases and at J to 6 bases, leaving 4 bases not matched to a gene. CDR1 is SGHAT and CDR2 is FQNNGV in the germline V gene. The CDR3 totals 15 residues. Here the CDR3 DNA reads TGTGCCAGCAGCTCCAGACTAGCGGGGGCCAATGAGCAGTTCTTC. This encodes CASSSRLAGANEQFF. Complete variable domain (other parts from reference TRBV11-2 and TRBJ2-1): EAGVAQSPRYKIIEKRQSVAFWCNPISGHATLYWYQQILGQGPKLLIQFQNNGVVDDSQLPKDRFSAERLKGVDSTLKIQPAKLEDSAVYLCASSSRLAGANEQFFGPGTRLTVL.

J is TRBJ2-5 and V is TRBV7-2; 9 bases fit TRBD1. Trimming cost V 2 bases and J 2 bases; bases outside gene matches: 3. Germline assignment: CDR1 SGHTA and CDR2 FQGNSA. The CDR3 runs to 15 residues. Here the CDR3 DNA reads TGTGCCAGCAGCTTAACCGGGACAGGGCAAGAGACCCAGTACTTC. The encoded protein is CASSLTGTGQETQYF.

The chain has TRBV28 and TRBJ1-2, with 9 bases that match TRBD1. The J segment lost 4 bases and the V segment lost 4 bases, leaving 13 bases of the junction unmatched. Germline V CDR1 and CDR2: MDHEN, SYDVKM. CDR3 length equals 17 residues. CDR3 coding DNA: TGTGCCAGCAGTTCGGCGACAGGGGGGACTTCTACCTATGGCTACACCTTC. Translated: CASSSATGGTSTYGYTF.

V gene TRBV7-2 combines with J gene TRBJ2-7; D is ambiguous. The CDR3 is 14 residues long. Germline CDR1 and CDR2: SGHTA and FQGNSA. Trimming removed 6 bases at V and 2 bases at J, with 14 bases between. CDR3 region: CASSPEWLAYEQYF. Here the CDR3 DNA reads TGTGCCAGCAGTCCCGAGTGGCTAGCCTACGAGCAGTACTTC. Combining the CDR3 with reference TRBV7-2 and TRBJ2-7 gives the whole variable domain GAGVSQSPSNKVTEKGKDVELRCDPISGHTALYWYRQSLGQGLEFLIYFQGNSAPDKSGLPSDRFSAERTGGSVSTLTIQRTQQEDSAVYLCASSPEWLAYEQYFGPGTRLTVT.

The V and J genes are TRBV19 and TRBJ2-3, with D perhaps matching TRBD1 or TRBD2 (5 bases each). Between the trimmed V and J ends, which lost 3 bases and 1 base, there was a span of 17 bases. Per germline, CDR1 LNHDA and CDR2 SQIVND (reference sequence). The CDR3 covers 17 residues. This CDR3 reads CASSIGTGGVGTDTQYF. The DNA for the CDR3 is TGTGCCAGTAGTATTGGTACAGGAGGAGTGGGCACAGATACGCAGTATTTT. The full variable domain, rest sourced from reference TRBV19 and TRBJ2-3, is DGGITQSPKYLFRKEGQNVTLSCEQNLNHDAMYWYRQDPGQGLRLIYYSQIVNDFQKGDIAEGYSVSREKKESFPLTVTSAQKNPTAFYLCASSIGTGGVGTDTQYFGPGTRLTVL.

The rearrangement links TRBV20-1 to TRBJ2-7; TRBD1 is a possible D gene (5 bases). The CDR3 covers 11 residues. Germline V gene lookup returns CDR1 DFQATT and CDR2 SNEGSKA (reference sequence). Trimming cost V 3 bases and J 5 bases, with 8 bases left between them. The CDR3 reads CSARGPNEQYF. Written as DNA, the CDR3 is TGCAGTGCTAGGGGGCCGAACGAGCAGTACTTC.

The rearrangement links TRBV4-2 to TRBJ1-1; maybe TRBD1 (6 bases). Germline loops: CDR1 LGHNA, CDR2 YNFKEQ. The CDR3 has 14 amino acids. V dropped 2 bases and J dropped 4 bases, with 11 bases sitting between them. This chain's CDR3 is CASSQNVQGTEAFF. In DNA, the CDR3 is TGTGCCAGCAGCCAAAACGTACAGGGCACTGAAGCTTTCTTT.

CDR3 in amino acids: CSVSNTAGNTEAFF. CDR3 nucleotide sequence: TGCAGCGTAAGCAACACCGCAGGGAACACTGAAGCTTTCTTT. V and J are TRBV29-1 and TRBJ1-1, with D hard to call. The CDR3 has 14 amino acids. The V gene's germline CDR1 is SQVTM and CDR2 ANQGSEA. Between the trimmed V and J ends, which lost 6 bases and 1 base, there was a span of 15 bases.

This chain uses TRBV29-1 with TRBJ2-3; the D gene is possibly TRBD1 (6 bases). The CDR3 sequence is 12 residues long. From germline, CDR1 is SQVTM and CDR2 ANQGSEA. The V end lost 7 bases, the J end lost 6 bases, and 14 bases lay between the germline ends. The chain's CDR3 is CSAGGRVDTQYF. The CDR3, as DNA: TGCAGCGCTGGGGGCCGAGTGGATACGCAGTATTTT.